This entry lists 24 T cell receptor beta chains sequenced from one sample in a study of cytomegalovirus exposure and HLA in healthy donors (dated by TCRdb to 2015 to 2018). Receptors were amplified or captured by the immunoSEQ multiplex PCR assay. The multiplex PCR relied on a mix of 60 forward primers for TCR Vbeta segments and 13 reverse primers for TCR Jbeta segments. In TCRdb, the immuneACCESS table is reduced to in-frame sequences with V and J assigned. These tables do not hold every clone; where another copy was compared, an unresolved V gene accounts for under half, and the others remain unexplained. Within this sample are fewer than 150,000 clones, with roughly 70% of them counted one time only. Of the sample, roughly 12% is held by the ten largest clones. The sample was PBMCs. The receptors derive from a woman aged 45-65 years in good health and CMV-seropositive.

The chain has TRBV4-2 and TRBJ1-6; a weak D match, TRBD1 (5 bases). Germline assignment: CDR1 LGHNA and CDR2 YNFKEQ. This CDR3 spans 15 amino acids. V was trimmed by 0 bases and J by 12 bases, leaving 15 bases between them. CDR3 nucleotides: TGTGCCAGCAGCCAAGAGGAGGGGCGGAGTAGACCCCTCCACTTT. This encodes CASSQEEGRSRPLHF.

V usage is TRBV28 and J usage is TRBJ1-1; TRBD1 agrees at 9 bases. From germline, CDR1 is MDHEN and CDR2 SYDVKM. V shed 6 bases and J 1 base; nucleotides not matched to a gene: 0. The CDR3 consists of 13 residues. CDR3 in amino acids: CASRGQGNTEAFF. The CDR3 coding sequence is TGTGCCAGCAGGGGACAGGGGAACACTGAAGCTTTCTTT.

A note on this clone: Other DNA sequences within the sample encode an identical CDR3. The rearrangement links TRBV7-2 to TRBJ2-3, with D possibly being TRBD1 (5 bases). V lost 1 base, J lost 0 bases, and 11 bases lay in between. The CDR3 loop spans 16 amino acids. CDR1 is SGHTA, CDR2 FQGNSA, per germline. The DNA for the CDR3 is TGTGCCAGCAGCTTAGTTACAGGAACTAGCACAGATACGCAGTATTTT. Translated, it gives CASSLVTGTSTDTQYF.

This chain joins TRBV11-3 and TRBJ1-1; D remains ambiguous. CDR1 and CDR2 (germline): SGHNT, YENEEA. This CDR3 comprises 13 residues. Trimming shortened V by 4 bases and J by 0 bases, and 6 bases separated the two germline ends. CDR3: CASSSQMNTEAFF. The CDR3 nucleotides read TGTGCCAGCAGCTCCCAGATGAACACTGAAGCTTTCTTT.

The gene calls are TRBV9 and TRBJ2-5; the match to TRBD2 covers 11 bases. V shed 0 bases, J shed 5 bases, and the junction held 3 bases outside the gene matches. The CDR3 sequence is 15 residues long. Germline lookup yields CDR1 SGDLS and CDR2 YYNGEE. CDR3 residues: CASSVVAGGLETQYF. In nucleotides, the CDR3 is TGTGCCAGCAGCGTAGTAGCGGGAGGGCTCGAGACCCAGTACTTC. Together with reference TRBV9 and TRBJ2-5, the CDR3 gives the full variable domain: DSGVTQTPKHLITATGQRVTLRCSPRSGDLSVYWYQQSLDQGLQFLIQYYNGEERAKGNILERFSAQQFPDLHSELNLSSLELGDSALYFCASSVVAGGLETQYFGPGTRLLVL.

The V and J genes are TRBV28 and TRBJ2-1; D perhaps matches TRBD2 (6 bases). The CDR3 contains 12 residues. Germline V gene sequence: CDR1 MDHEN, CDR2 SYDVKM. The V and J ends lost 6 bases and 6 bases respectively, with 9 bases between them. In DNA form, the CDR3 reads TGTGCCAGCAGCTTAGCGGCCAATGAGCAGTTCTTC. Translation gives CASSLAANEQFF.

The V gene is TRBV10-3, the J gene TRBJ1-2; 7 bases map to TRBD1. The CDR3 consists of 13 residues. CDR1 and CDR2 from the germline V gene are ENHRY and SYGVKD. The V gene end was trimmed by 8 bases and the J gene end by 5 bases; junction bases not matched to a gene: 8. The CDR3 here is CAIWRDSAYGYTF. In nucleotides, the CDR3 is TGTGCCATCTGGAGGGACAGCGCATATGGCTACACCTTC.

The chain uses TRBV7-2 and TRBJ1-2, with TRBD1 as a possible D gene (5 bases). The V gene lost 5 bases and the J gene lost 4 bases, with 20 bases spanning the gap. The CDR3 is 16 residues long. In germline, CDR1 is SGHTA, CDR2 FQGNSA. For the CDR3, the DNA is TGTGCCAGCAGCGCCGACCGGCCCTCGGACATCTATGGCTACACCTTC. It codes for CASSADRPSDIYGYTF.

The CDR3 DNA sequence: TGCGCCAGCAGCCACCTGACGGGTGAAGCTTTCTTT. Its protein product is CASSHLTGEAFF. The genes are TRBV4-3 and TRBJ1-1; D is unresolved. The CDR3 sequence is 12 residues long. Trimming took 3 bases from V and 7 from J, leaving 9 bases between them. Looked up from germline, CDR1 is LGHNA and CDR2 is YSLEER.

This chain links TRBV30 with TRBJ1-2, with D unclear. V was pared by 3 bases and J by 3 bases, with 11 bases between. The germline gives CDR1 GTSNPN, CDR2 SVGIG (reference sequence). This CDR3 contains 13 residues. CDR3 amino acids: CAWSSERYYGYTF. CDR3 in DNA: TGTGCCTGGAGCTCAGAACGTTACTATGGCTACACCTTC.

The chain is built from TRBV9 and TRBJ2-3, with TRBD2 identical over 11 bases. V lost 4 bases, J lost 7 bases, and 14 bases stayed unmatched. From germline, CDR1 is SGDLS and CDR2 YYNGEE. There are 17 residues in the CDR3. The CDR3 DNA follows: TGTGCCAGCAGCTTCAGCCAAGATAGCGGGGGGGTAAATACGCAGTATTTT. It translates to CASSFSQDSGGVNTQYF.

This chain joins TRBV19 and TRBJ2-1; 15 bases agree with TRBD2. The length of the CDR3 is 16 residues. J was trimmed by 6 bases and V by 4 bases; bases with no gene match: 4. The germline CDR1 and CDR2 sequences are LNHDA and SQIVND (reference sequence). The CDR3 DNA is TGTGCCAGTAGTACCAGGACTAGCGGGGGGGCCAATGAGCAGTTCTTC. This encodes CASSTRTSGGANEQFF.

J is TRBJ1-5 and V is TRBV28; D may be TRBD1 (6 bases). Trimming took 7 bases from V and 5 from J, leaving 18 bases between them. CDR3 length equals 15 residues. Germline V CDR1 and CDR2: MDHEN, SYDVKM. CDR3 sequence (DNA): TGTGCCAGCACCAAAGTGGGGGGGGCCTATCAGCCCCAGCATTTT. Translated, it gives CASTKVGGAYQPQHF.

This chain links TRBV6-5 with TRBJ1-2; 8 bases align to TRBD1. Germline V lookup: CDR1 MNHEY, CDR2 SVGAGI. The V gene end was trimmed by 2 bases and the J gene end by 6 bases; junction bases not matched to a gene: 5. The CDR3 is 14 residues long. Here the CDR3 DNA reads TGTGCCAGCAGTTACATTACAGGGGGAAATGGCTACACCTTC. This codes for CASSYITGGNGYTF.

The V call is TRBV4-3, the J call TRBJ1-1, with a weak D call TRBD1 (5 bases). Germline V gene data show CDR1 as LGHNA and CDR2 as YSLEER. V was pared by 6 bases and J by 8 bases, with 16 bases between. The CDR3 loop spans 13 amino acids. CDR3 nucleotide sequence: TGCGCCAGCAGAGGACGAGGGGAGGGGGAAGCTTTCTTT. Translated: CASRGRGEGEAFF.

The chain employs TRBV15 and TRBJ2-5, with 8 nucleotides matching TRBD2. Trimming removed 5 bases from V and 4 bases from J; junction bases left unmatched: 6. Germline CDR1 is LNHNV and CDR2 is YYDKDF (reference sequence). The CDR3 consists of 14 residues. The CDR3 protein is CATSSRGGLETQYF. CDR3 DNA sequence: TGTGCCACCAGCTCCCGGGGGGGCCTAGAGACCCAGTACTTC.

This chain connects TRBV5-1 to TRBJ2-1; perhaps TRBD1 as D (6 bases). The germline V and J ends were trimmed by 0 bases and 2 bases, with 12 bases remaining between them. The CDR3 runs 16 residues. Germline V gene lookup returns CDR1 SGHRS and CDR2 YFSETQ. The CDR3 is CASSLEGGYTYNEQFF. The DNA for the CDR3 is TGCGCCAGCAGCTTGGAAGGGGGTTATACCTACAATGAGCAGTTCTTC.

The CDR3 nucleotides read TGTGCCAGCAGTGGGGGACAGATGAACACTGAAGCTTTCTTT. It yields the protein CASSGGQMNTEAFF. This chain uses TRBV27 with TRBJ1-1, with 7 bases identical to TRBD1. CDR1 and CDR2 from the germline V gene are MNHEY and SMNVEV (reference sequence). V was clipped by 5 bases and J by 0 bases; unmatched bases: 3. The CDR3 covers 14 residues.

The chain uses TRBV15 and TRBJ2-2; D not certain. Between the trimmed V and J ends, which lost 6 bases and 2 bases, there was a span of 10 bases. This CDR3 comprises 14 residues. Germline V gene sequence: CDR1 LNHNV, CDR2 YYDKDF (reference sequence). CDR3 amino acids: CATRPLLNTGELFF. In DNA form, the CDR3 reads TGTGCCACCAGACCATTACTTAACACCGGGGAGCTGTTTTTT.

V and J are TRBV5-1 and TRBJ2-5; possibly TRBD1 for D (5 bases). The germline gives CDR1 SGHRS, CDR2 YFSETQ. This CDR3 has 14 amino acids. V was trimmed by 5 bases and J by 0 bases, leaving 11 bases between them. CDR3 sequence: CASSTGSYQETQYF. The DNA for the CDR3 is TGCGCCAGCAGTACAGGAAGCTACCAAGAGACCCAGTACTTC.

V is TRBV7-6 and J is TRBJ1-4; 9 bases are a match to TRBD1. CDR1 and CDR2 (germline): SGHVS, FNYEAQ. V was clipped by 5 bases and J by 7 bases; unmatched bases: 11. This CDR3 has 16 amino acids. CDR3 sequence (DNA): TGTGCCAGCAGCCCTGGGACAGGGAAATCATTTGAAAAACTGTTTTTT. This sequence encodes CASSPGTGKSFEKLFF.

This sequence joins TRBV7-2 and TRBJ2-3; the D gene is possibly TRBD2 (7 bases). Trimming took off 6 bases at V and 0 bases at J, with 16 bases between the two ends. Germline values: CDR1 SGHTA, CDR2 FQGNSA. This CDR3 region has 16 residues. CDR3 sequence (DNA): TGTGCCAGCAGGGGGGGGGCGGGAACTAGCACAGATACGCAGTATTTT. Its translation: CASRGGAGTSTDTQYF.

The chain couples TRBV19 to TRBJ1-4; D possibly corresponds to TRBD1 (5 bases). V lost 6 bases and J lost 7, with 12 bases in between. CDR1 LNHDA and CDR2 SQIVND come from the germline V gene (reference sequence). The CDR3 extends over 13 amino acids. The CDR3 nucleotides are TGTGCCAGTAGCGATCGGGGGGTTGAAAAACTGTTTTTT. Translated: CASSDRGVEKLFF.

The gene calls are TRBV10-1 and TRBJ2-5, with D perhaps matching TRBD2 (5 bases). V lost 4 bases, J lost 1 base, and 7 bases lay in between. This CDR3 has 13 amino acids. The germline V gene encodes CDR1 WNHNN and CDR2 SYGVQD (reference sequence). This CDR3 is CASSAGLQETQYF. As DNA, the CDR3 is TGCGCCAGCAGTGCCGGACTCCAAGAGACCCAGTACTTC.